This T cell receptor (beta chain) was captured by sequencing in a study of shared clonotypes between healthy human individuals. With regard to this clone: Its antigen remains unknown.

Donors were Caucasian adults residing in Nashville, Tennessee, USA. Original processing methods: Filtering of immunoSEQ junctional sequences could not match full-length read filtering. Assay used: immunoSEQ multiplex PCR; TCRdb lists only in-frame clones, some missing. V and J calls and clone size follow that table, whereas D and trimming were derived from the DNA. The sample consists of 450,000 or so clones, around 77% of them appearing once. Study-level points and caveats: Among donors, the sharing of clonotypes was expected to be influenced by sequencing depth.

The CDR3 has 13 residues. V shed 3 bases and J shed 0 bases, with 6 bases lying between them. CDR1 SGDLS and CDR2 YYNGEE come from the germline V gene. This chain joins TRBV9 and TRBJ1-2; weak D call: TRBD1 (5 bases). The clonotype originates from a woman aged 40 to 50 in good health. Some clones in this sample may be carry-over from other donors' samples. Source material: PBMCs. CDR3 protein: CASSAGTNYGYTF. The CDR3 nucleotides read TGTGCCAGCAGCGCAGGGACTAACTATGGCTACACCTTC.